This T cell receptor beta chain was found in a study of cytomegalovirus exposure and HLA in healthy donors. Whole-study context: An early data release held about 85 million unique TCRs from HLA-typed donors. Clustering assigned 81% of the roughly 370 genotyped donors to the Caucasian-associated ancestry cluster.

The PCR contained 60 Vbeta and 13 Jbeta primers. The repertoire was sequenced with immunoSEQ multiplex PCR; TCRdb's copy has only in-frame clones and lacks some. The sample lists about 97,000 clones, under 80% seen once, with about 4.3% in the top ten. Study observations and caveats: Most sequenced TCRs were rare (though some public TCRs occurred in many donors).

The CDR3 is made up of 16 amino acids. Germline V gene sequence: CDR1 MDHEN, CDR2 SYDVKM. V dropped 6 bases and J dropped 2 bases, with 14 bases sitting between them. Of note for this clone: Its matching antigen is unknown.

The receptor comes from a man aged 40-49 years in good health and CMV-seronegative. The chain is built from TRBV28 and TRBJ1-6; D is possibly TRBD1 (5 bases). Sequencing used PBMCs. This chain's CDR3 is CASSWGGNTYNSPLHF. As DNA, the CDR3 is TGTGCCAGCAGCTGGGGGGGTAACACCTATAATTCACCCCTCCACTTT.